This TCR beta chain was captured by sequencing in a study of shared clonotypes between healthy human individuals (dated by TCRdb to 2018 to 2021). Study-level background: A couple of women and a few men aged 18 to 49 years were included in the cohort. For each donor, three plates each were used for CD4 naive and CD4 memory, two plates were used for CD8 naive, and one plate was used for CD8 memory. To estimate repertoire size and how much clonotypes are shared between individuals, the study performed deep sequencing of blood TCR repertoires from a handful of healthy adults. Different laboratories and diverse techniques were used to prepare libraries and sequence TCR repertoires, to increase sequencing depth and limit assay-specific biases. Between about 0.94 and 8.9 billion PBMCs per donor were obtained by leukapheresis.

As regards this clone: There is no known antigen for this receptor. Per-base qualities were not stored, and no clone one base away is much larger.

Using the deep immunoSEQ assay, TCR CDR3 regions were amplified from genomic DNA by multiplex PCR. For each cell subset, the extracted genomic DNA was distributed evenly across all wells of several immunoSEQ 96-well plates, and each plate served as one replicate. For sorted subsets, 200 to 250 ng of genomic DNA, equivalent to around 31,000 T cell genomes, went into each replicate PCR. Purified libraries were quantified with a Qubit 3.0 fluorometer, sized on a Bioanalyzer 2100, and re-quantified with the KAPA Library Quantification kit. Each immunoSEQ 96-well plate was sequenced on its own single-read 150-cycle Illumina NextSeq 550 flow cell. Processing in the source paper ran as follows. Because the immunoSEQ output included only junctional sequences and no quality scores, the filtering could not be the same as the filtering used for full-length reads. Sequences were annotated with PyIR, a Python wrapper for IgBLAST v1.9, and V/J genes and CDR3 were assigned using IMGT germline references. Any read was removed if the V/J assignment was weak (E-value above 1e-6), the CDR3 was missing, or the read contained stop codons, out-of-frame junctions, or ambiguous translated residues. V3J clonotypes were defined as sequences sharing an identical inferred V gene, J gene, and CDR3 amino acid sequence. Percentage overlap between repertoires was computed as shared unique clonotypes divided by the size of the smaller repertoire. Richness of each repertoire was evaluated using RTK rarefaction, the Chao1 estimator, and Recon v2.1 estimates of unobserved clonotypes. Generation probabilities for all TCRbeta clonotypes obtained by the gDNA method from a handful of donors were computed using OLGA. The table comes from immuneACCESS by way of TCRdb, which keeps in-frame sequences with V and J called. Part of the clones is missing from these tables; in studies checked, under half for an unresolved V gene and the rest for unknown reasons. That table gives V, J and clone size, and the DNA gave D and trimming. This sample comprises roughly 1,800,000 clones, about 95% of them detected only once. The ten largest clones take up more than 0.9% of the sample.

Here is what the overall study found, with its caveats: Incomplete sequencing was indicated by rarefaction of sorted-subset datasets, despite the large sequencing depth. Pairwise subsampling led to the expectation that sequencing depth would affect the degree of clonotype sharing among donors. Clonotypes shared by all four sorted-subset donors showed higher generation probabilities than non-shared clonotypes. Estimated clonotype richness was generally larger for naive than for memory subsets. About 5% of naive CD4, roughly 3.6% of naive CD8, 2% to 2.5% of memory CD4, and 0.35% to 0.5% of memory CD8 clonotypes were shared across four donors. Because the study included only a small number of donors, the genetic and exposure-history diversity represented was limited. Only blood was sampled, and tissue TCR repertoires likely differ from those in blood.

For the CD8 naive samples, CD45RO-negative cells were positively selected for CCR7, yielding a CD45RA+CCR7+ population from which TemRA cells were excluded. Donors were healthy HIV-negative adults with no recently reported acute infections or vaccinations. All donors were Caucasian adults living in Nashville, Tennessee, USA. After blood collection by leukapheresis, PBMCs were isolated using Ficoll-Histopaque density gradient centrifugation and then cryopreserved in the vapor phase of liquid nitrogen. Analytical flow cytometry was used to check the purity and quantity of every magnetically sorted T cell population. From each sorted fraction, genomic DNA was isolated and quantified by UV absorbance on a Nanodrop 2000c. As encoded in the germline V gene, CDR1 is MNHEY while CDR2 is SVGAGI. V is cut by 5 bases and J by 0 bases, and the space between the germline ends is 1 base. The CDR3 runs 11 residues from the cysteine to the phenylalanine. Only the CDR3 region is kept as DNA, spanning 33 bases read in frame from base 1.

The chain links TRBV6-5 with TRBJ2-5; no confident D gene assignment can be made. The sequenced material came from naive CD8+ T cells sorted from blood. According to the study, the label for this sample's cell subset or site signals: CD45RA+CCR7+. The receptor's source is a man younger than 35 in good health. The CDR3 protein: CASSNQETQYF. The sequenced DNA is TGTGCCAGCAGTAACCAAGAGACCCAGTACTTC.